This T cell receptor beta chain appears in the sequencing data of a study of early T cells in non-severe SARS-CoV-2 infection (dated by TCRdb to about 2021). About the study as a whole: Bulk RNA from unsorted whole blood was used for TCR sequencing, so alpha and beta chains could not be paired.

This was a case-control study nested in a cohort of healthcare workers in London, UK, who had nasopharyngeal swab PCR tests and blood samples taken every week. Healthcare workers were recruited between 23 and 31 March 2020, during the week of the UK lockdown, and were followed weekly for up to about 15 weeks. General study outcomes and caveats: VDJdb matching was skewed toward anti-spike CD8 responses and likely underestimated virus-specific expansions by missing private and CD4 specificities.

Regarding this clonotype: Its recognized antigen is unknown. No base quality information exists; no much larger clone differs at one position.

Library preparation was by 5' RACE. Sequencing took place on a NextSeq 500. Unique molecular identifiers were attached to individual cDNA molecules in the TCR library protocol so that sequencing error and PCR bias could be corrected. Both TCR alpha and beta chains were sequenced, and tight co-correlation was observed between alpha and beta sequence abundances in each sample. The original pipeline was this. V gene, J gene and CDR3 annotation of TCR sequences was performed with Decombinator V4. TCRs were defined as expanded if a significant change between any two time points was detected under a Poisson model with p below 0.0001. Abundances of TCRs were expressed as counts per million after normalisation to the total number of TCRs sequenced in each sample. MAIT TCRs were defined by TRAV1-2 paired with TRAJ12, TRAJ20 or TRAJ33, and iNKT TCRs by TRAV10 paired with TRAJ18. VDJdb, accessed 1 November 2021, was searched for CMV, EBV and SARS-CoV-2 annotated TCRs, with TCRs annotated for multiple antigens excluded. TCRdb cleaned the public reads at Q25 with fastp, built clones with MiXCR and kept in-frame beta chains. Rows are unified per CDR3 protein, each entry keeping the most common DNA and genes. The V and J calls come from TCRdb's annotation, not from the publication. A total of 70,000 to 90,000 distinct CDR3 sequences appear in this sample, approximately 10% of them only once. Of the sample, approximately 4.8% falls within the top ten clones.

The CDR3, cysteine through phenylalanine, is 12 amino acids long. Solely the CDR3 DNA is kept, with 36 bases framed from the first base. The germline V gene (reference sequence) yields SEHNR for CDR1 and FQNEAQ for CDR2. The germline V and J ends show losses of 6 bases and 5 bases respectively, and no gene match explains 0 bases of the junction. The sample comprised whole blood. The chain links TRBV7-9 with TRBJ1-5; the junction holds 8 bases that match TRBD1. This receptor was taken from an adult who was a healthcare worker with PCR-confirmed SARS-CoV-2 infection or an uninfected control (not recorded which). The bases are TGTGCCAGCAGGGACAGGGATCAGCCCCAGCATTTT. Its translation reads: CASRDRDQPQHF.